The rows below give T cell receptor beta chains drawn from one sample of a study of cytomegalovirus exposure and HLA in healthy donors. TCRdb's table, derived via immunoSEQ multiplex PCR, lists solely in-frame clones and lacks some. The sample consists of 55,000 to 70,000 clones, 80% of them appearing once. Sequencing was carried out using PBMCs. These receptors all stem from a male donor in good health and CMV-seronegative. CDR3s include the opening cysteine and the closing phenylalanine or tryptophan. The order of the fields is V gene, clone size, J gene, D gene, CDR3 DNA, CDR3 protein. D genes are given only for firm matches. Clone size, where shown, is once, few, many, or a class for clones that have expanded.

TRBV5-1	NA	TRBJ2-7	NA	TGCGCCAGCAGCTCCCTGACAGCCTACGAGCAGTACTTC	CASSSLTAYEQYF
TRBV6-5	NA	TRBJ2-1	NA	TGTGCCAGCAGAACGCAGGAGGATGAGCAGTTCTTC	CASRTQEDEQFF
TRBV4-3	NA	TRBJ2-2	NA	TGCGCCAGCAGCCAAGCCCTTCCTAATTCGAACACCGGGGAGCTGTTTTTT	CASSQALPNSNTGELFF
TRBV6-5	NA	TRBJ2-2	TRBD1	TGTGCCAGCTGGCGGACAGGGGAAACCGGGGAGCTGTTTTTT	CASWRTGETGELFF
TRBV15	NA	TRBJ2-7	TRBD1	TGTGCCACCAGCAGAGATTACGGCGGGGAGACAGGGGTCGGGTTC	CATSRDYGGETGVGF
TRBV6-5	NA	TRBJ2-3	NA	TGTGCCAGCAGACAGGGAGCCACAGATACGCAGTATTTT	CASRQGATDTQYF
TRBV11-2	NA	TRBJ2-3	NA	TGTGCCAGCAGCTTAGACCCCCTTGATACGCAGTATTTT	CASSLDPLDTQYF
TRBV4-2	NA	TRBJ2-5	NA	TGTGCCAGCAGCCAAGTTGGGAGAACTCACTCAGCGGAGACCCAGTACTTC	CASSQVGRTHSAETQYF
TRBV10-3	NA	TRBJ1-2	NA	TGTGCCATCAGTGAGTCGTTAACGGTCAACTATGGCTACACCTTC	CAISESLTVNYGYTF
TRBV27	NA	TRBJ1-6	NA	TGTGCCAGCAGTTTGGGCAGGGGTCAGAGCTCCTATAATTCACCCCTCCACTTT	CASSLGRGQSSYNSPLHF
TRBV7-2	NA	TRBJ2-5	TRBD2	TGTGCCAGCAGCTTATGGCTAGCGGGGCAAGAGACCCAGTACTTC	CASSLWLAGQETQYF
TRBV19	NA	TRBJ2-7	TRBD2	TGTGCCAGTAGTATACAAGCGGGGGGTTACGAGCAGTACTTC	CASSIQAGGYEQYF
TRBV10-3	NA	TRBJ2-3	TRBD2	TGTGCCATCTCTCGAACTAGCGGGGGGGTCACAGATACGCAGTATTTT	CAISRTSGGVTDTQYF
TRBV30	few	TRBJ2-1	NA	TGTGCCTGGAGTAAGGGACTCGTCTCCTACAATGAGCAGTTCTTC	CAWSKGLVSYNEQFF
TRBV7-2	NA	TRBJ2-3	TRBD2	TGTGCCAGCAGCCCAGCGGGGGCCTTCACAGATACGCAGTATTTT	CASSPAGAFTDTQYF
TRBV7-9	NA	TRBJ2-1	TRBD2	TGTGCCAGCAGCTTAGGGAGCGGGGGGAGCAATGAGCAGTTCTTC	CASSLGSGGSNEQFF
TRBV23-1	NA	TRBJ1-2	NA	TGCGCCAGCAGTCAATCGCGGACAGACTACTATGGCTACACCTTC	CASSQSRTDYYGYTF
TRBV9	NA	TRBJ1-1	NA	TGTGCCAGCAGCCCCCAGGTGCGGAACACTGAAGCTTTCTTT	CASSPQVRNTEAFF
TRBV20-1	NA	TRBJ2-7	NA	TGCAGTGCTAGAACAGGACATCGAGAGTACTTC	CSARTGHREYF
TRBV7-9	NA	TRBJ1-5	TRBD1	TGTGCCAGCAGTGAACAGGGGAGTAGAAGCAATCAGCCCCAGCATTTT	CASSEQGSRSNQPQHF
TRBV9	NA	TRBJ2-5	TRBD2	TGTGCCAGCAGCTCAGGGACTAGCAAAGGAGAGACCCAGTACTTC	CASSSGTSKGETQYF
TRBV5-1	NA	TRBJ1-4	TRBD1	TGCGCCAGCAGCTCGGGACAGGTTAATGAAAAACTGTTTTTT	CASSSGQVNEKLFF
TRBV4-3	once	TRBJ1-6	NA	TGCGCCAGCAGCCAAGGCCAGGGGAATAATTCACCCCTCCACTTT	CASSQGQGNNSPLHF
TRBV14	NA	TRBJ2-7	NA	TGTGCCAGCAGCATCTTGGCAGGGGGGCCCTCCGAGCAGTACTTC	CASSILAGGPSEQYF
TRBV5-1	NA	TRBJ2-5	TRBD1	TGCGCCAGCAGCATGGGACAGGGACAGGGAGAGACCCAGTACTTC	CASSMGQGQGETQYF
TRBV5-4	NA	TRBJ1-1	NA	TGTGCCAGCAGCTTCGGGCAGGGTCGTGCGAACACTGAAGCTTTCTTT	CASSFGQGRANTEAFF
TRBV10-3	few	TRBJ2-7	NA	TGTGCCATCAGTGACCCCTATTCCTACGAGCAGTACTTC	CAISDPYSYEQYF
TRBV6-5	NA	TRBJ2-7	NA	TGTGCCAGCAGTTACCTGCCGTCAGCGCTCAGTTACGAGCAGTACTTC	CASSYLPSALSYEQYF
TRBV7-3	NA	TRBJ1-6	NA	TGTGCCAGCAGCTCACAGGGAGTTGGTTCACCCCTCCACTTT	CASSSQGVGSPLHF
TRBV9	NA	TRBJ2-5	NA	TGTGCCAGCAGCGTAGGAGAACAGGGAGTTGGAGAGACCCAGTACTTC	CASSVGEQGVGETQYF
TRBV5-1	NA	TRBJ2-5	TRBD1	TGCGCCAGCAGCACTCGGACAGGTCAAGGAGAGACCCAGTACTTC	CASSTRTGQGETQYF
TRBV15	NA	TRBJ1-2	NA	TGTGCCACCAGCAGGGTCGACGGGGGAAACTATGGCTACACCTTC	CATSRVDGGNYGYTF
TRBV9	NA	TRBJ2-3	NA	TGTGCCAGCAGCGTAGACATTGCTTCGGATACGCAGTATTTT	CASSVDIASDTQYF
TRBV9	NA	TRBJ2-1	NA	TGTGCCAGCAGCGTAGACCTCTCCCCGACAGCACTAAATGAGCAGTTCTTC	CASSVDLSPTALNEQFF
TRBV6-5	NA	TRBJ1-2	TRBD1	TGTGCCAGCAGGGACAGGGGTGGGGAGAGGGGCTACACCTTC	CASRDRGGERGYTF
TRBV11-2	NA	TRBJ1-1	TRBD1	TGTGCCAGCAGCTTAAATAGACCCAGGGGGTCTGAAGCTTTCTTT	CASSLNRPRGSEAFF
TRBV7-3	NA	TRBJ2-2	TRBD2	TGTGCCAGCAGCGTCCACACTAGCGAGTTCACCGGGGAGCTGTTTTTT	CASSVHTSEFTGELFF
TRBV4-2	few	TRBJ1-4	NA	TGTGCCAGCAGCCAGGGAGATGAAAAACTGTTTTTT	CASSQGDEKLFF
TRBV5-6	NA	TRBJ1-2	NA	TGTGCCAGCAGCTTCAAAGCCAGGGGCCTAGCAAGCTATGGCTACACCTTC	CASSFKARGLASYGYTF
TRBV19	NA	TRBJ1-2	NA	TGTGCCAGTAGTATAGTCAGGGCCGGCGGCTACACCTTC	CASSIVRAGGYTF
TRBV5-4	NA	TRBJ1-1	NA	TGTGCCAGCAGCTTGACAGGGAATGGCACTGAAGCTTTCTTT	CASSLTGNGTEAFF
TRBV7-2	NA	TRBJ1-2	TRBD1	TGTGCCAGCAGCTGGGCGACAGGGATCAACTATGGCTACACCTTC	CASSWATGINYGYTF
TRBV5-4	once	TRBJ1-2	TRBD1	TGTGCCAGCAGCTTAGGACAGGGAGCCTTTTATGGCTACACCTTC	CASSLGQGAFYGYTF
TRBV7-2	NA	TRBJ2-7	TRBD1	TGTGCCAGCAGCTTGGGGGGACAGGGCGTTGGGCAGTACTTC	CASSLGGQGVGQYF
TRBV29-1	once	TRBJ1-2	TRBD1	TGCAGCGTTGTCCCGGGACAGGGGACGGCTGGCTACACCTTC	CSVVPGQGTAGYTF
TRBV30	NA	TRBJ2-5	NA	TGTGCCTGTGAGGTTATTGAGACCCAGTACTTC	CACEVIETQYF